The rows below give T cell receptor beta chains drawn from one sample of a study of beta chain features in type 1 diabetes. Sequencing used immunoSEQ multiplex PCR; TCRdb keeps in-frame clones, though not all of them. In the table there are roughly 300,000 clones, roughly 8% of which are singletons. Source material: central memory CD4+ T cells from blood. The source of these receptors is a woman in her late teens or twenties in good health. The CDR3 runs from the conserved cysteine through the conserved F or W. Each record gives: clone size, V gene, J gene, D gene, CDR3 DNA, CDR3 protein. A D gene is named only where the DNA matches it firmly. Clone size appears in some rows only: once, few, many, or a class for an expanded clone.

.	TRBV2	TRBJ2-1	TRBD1	TGTGCCAGCCGGGACAGGGTGACAAATGAGCAGTTCTTC	CASRDRVTNEQFF
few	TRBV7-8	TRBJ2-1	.	TGTGCCAGCAGCTTACAGCCACCGGAGAATCCCTACAATGAGCAGTTCTTC	CASSLQPPENPYNEQFF
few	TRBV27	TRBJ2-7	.	TGTGCCAGCAGTTTGAAGGCGGGCCCCTACGAGCAGTACTTC	CASSLKAGPYEQYF
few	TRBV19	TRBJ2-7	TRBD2	TGTGCCAGTGGTTTAGCGGGAGGAGACGAGCAGTACTTC	CASGLAGGDEQYF
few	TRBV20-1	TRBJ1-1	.	TGCAGTGCTTTTCGCCCCGTTGAAGCTTTCTTT	CSAFRPVEAFF
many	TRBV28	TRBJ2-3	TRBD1	TGTGCCAGCAGTTTACACAGGGGGCTGGGGGATACGCAGTATTTT	CASSLHRGLGDTQYF
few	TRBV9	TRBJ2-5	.	TGTGCCAGCAGCGTGGGGCAGGGGCTGCGAGAGACCCAGTACTTC	CASSVGQGLRETQYF
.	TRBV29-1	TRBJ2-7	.	TGCAGCGTTGTACAGGGGAGGGGGACCTACGAGCAGTACTTC	CSVVQGRGTYEQYF
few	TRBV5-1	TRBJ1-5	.	TGCGCCAGCAGCCCGTGTGTAAGTAATCAGCCCCAGCATTTT	CASSPCVSNQPQHF
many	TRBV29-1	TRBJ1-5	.	TGCAGCGTTGGGCAGGGACCCCAGCCCCAGCATTTT	CSVGQGPQPQHF
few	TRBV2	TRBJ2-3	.	TGTGCCAGCAGGAATAGCAGAAACACAGATACGCAGTATTTT	CASRNSRNTDTQYF
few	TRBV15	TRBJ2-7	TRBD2	TGTGCCACCAGCAAGGCTAGCGGGAGTTCTCCCTACGAGCAGTACTTC	CATSKASGSSPYEQYF
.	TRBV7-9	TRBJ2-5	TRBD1	TGTGCCAGCAGCTTAGGCGACAGGGAGTGGGAGACCCAGTACTTC	CASSLGDREWETQYF
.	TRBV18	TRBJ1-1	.	TGTGCCAGCGAAGCGGGCAGGAAGAACACTGAAGCTTTCTTT	CASEAGRKNTEAFF
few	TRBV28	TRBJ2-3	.	TGTGCCAGCAGTTTACCGCAGGGAACCACAGATACGCAGTATTTT	CASSLPQGTTDTQYF
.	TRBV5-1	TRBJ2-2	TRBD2	TGCGCCAGCAGCCCATCCGCGGGAGCTAACACCGGGGAGCTGTTTTTT	CASSPSAGANTGELFF
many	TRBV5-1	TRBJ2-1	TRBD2	TGCGCCAGCAGCTCTAGCGGGAACTACAATGAGCAGTTCTTC	CASSSSGNYNEQFF
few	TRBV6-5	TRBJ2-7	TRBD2	TGTGCCAGCAGTGTGACTAGCGGAGACACCTACGAGCAGTACTTC	CASSVTSGDTYEQYF
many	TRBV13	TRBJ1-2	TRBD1	TGTGCCAGCAGCTATGACAGGGGAAACTATGGCTACACCTTC	CASSYDRGNYGYTF
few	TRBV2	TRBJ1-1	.	TGTGCCAGCACCGGCGGCAGAAACACTGAAGCTTTCTTT	CASTGGRNTEAFF
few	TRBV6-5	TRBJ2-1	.	TGTGCCACCGGGGTACAGCGACGAGTCGGTGAGCAGTTCTTC	CATGVQRRVGEQFF
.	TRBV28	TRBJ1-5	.	TGTGCCAGCAGTACAGGGTTCGAACAGCCCCAGCATTTT	CASSTGFEQPQHF
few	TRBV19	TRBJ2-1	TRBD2	TGTGCCAGTATAAATAGCGGGAGAGGGAATGAGCAGTTCTTC	CASINSGRGNEQFF
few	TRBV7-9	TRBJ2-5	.	TGTGCCAGCAGCTTTTCAAGGGAAGAAGAGACCCAGTACTTC	CASSFSREEETQYF
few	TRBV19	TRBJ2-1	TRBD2	TGTGCCAGTAGTCCCGGACTAGCTGACTACAATGAGCAGTTCTTC	CASSPGLADYNEQFF
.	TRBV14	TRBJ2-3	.	TGTGCCAGCAGCCCCCGCCTAGGACCTGGGACAGATACGCAGTATTTT	CASSPRLGPGTDTQYF
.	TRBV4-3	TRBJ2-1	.	TGCGCCAGCAGCCAAGCGGGGAGCGGAGCTCGGAATGAGCAGTTCTTC	CASSQAGSGARNEQFF
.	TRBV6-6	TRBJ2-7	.	TGTGCCAGCAGTTACTCCGGTCACGAGCAGTACTTC	CASSYSGHEQYF
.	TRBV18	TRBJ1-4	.	TGTGCCAGCTCACTGGACATGGGGCGAGGCACTAATGAAAAACTGTTTTTT	CASSLDMGRGTNEKLFF
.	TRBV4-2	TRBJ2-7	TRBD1	TGTGCCAGCAGCCAAGATCCGGGACAGTGGGAGCAGTACTTC	CASSQDPGQWEQYF
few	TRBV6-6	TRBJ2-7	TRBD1	TGTGCCAGCACCTTGACAGGGTCCCCCTACGAGCAGTACTTC	CASTLTGSPYEQYF
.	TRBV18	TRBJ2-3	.	TGTGCCAGCTTCCTGATGTTGGAAGCAGATACGCAGTATTTT	CASFLMLEADTQYF
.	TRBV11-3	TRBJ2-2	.	TGTGCCAGCAAAGGGACCGGGGAGCTGTTTTTT	CASKGTGELFF
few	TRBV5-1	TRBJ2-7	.	TGCGCCAGCAGTCCAACGGGGACCCCGTCCTACGAGCAGTACTTC	CASSPTGTPSYEQYF
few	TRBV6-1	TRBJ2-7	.	TGTGCCAGCAGTCTGCAGGGCTACGAGCAGTACTTC	CASSLQGYEQYF
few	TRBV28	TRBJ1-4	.	TGTGCCAGCAGAACAGGGCTGACCGAAAAACTGTTTTTT	CASRTGLTEKLFF
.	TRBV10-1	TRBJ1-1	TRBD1	TGCGCCAGCAGACAGGGGATGAACACTGAAGCTTTCTTT	CASRQGMNTEAFF
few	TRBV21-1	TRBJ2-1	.	TGTGCCAGCACCTCCGTTAGGGATGAGCAGTTCTTC	CASTSVRDEQFF
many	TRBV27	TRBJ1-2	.	TGTGCCAGCCTTGGAAGGGGCGCAGGAAAGGGCTACACCTTC	CASLGRGAGKGYTF
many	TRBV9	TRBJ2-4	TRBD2	TGTGCCAGCTCCAAGCGGGGGGAGGAATTAGCCAAAAACATTCAGTACTTC	CASSKRGEELAKNIQYF